This passage covers 18 T cell receptor beta chains from one sample sequenced in a study of OX40 agonist ivuxolimab in advanced cancers. Sequencing used immunoSEQ multiplex PCR; TCRdb keeps in-frame clones, though not all of them. This repertoire shows fewer than 20,000 clones, 79% found once; its top ten account for around 34%. Sequences were derived from CD4+ or CD8+ T cells sorted from blood, sampled in a trial of the OX40 agonist ivuxolimab. The source of these receptors is an adult with an advanced solid tumor such as melanoma, head and neck, liver or kidney cancer.

V and J are TRBV29-1 and TRBJ2-7; possibly TRBD2 for D (7 bases). CDR3 length: 14 amino acids. V lost 0 bases and J lost 0, with 9 bases in between. Germline-derived CDR1 and CDR2 are SQVTM and ANQGSEA. Here the CDR3 reads CSVEDRGGSYEQYF. The CDR3 nucleotides are TGCAGCGTTGAAGATAGGGGGGGCTCCTACGAGCAGTACTTC.

In its sample, this clone was seen once. V gene TRBV27 combines with J gene TRBJ1-2, with D unclear. V lost 2 bases and J 0 bases, leaving 10 bases between the germline ends. This CDR3 contains 15 residues. CDR1 and CDR2 (germline): MNHEY, SMNVEV (reference sequence). This CDR3 reads CASSLNFNPNYGYTF. The CDR3 bases are TGTGCCAGCAGTTTAAATTTTAATCCTAACTATGGCTACACCTTC.

V usage is TRBV9 and J usage is TRBJ1-1, with a tentative D call TRBD1 (6 bases). This CDR3 is built from 15 residues. V was cut by 3 bases and J by 5 bases, with 17 bases left in between. From germline, CDR1 is SGDLS and CDR2 YYNGEE. CDR3 sequence reads: CASSAITGFRTEAFF. The DNA of the CDR3 is TGTGCCAGCAGCGCCATAACAGGGTTTAGAACTGAAGCTTTCTTT.

The chain has TRBV7-9 and TRBJ1-5; no definite D call. The CDR3 has 13 residues. Trimming stripped 5 bases from V and 1 base from J, with 6 bases between. Germline loops: CDR1 SEHNR, CDR2 FQNEAQ (reference sequence). CDR3 coding DNA: TGTGCCAGCAGCGGGAAGAGCAATCAGCCCCAGCATTTT. This sequence encodes CASSGKSNQPQHF.

This clone is deemed medium-sized (0.01 to 0.1%). The chain links TRBV10-3 to TRBJ2-3; no clear D gene. V was shortened by 11 bases and J by 1 base, with 16 bases between the two germline ends. This CDR3 contains 14 residues. Per the germline V gene, CDR1 is ENHRY and CDR2 is SYGVKD. CDR3 sequence: CAVASSSGTDTQYF. The CDR3, as DNA: TGTGCCGTCGCATCCTCGTCAGGCACAGATACGCAGTATTTT.

The J gene is TRBJ2-7, the V gene TRBV5-8; D not certain. The V gene's germline CDR1 is SGHTS and CDR2 YDEGEE. V shed 2 bases and J shed 0 bases, with 6 bases lying between them. The CDR3 spans 13 residues. CDR3 loop: CASSFGVSYEQYF. The CDR3 coding sequence is TGTGCCAGCAGCTTCGGAGTCTCCTACGAGCAGTACTTC. Full variable domain (rest looked up from reference TRBV5-8 and TRBJ2-7): EAGVTQSPTHLIKTRGQQATLRCSPISGHTSVYWYQQALGLGLQFLLWYDEGEERNRGNFPPRFSGRQFPNYSSELNVNALELEDSALYLCASSFGVSYEQYFGPGTRLTVT.

The genes are TRBV7-9 and TRBJ2-7; 9 positions match TRBD1. The CDR3 has 14 residues. The V gene's germline CDR1 is SEHNR and CDR2 FQNEAQ (reference sequence). V shed 5 bases and J 4 bases; nucleotides not matched to a gene: 6. This CDR3 reads CASSPWTGAYEQYF. The CDR3 bases are TGTGCCAGCAGCCCCTGGACAGGGGCTTACGAGCAGTACTTC.

The genes are TRBV4-3 and TRBJ1-1, with 7 nucleotides matching TRBD1. The V gene end was trimmed by 6 bases and the J gene end by 3 bases; junction bases not matched to a gene: 10. Germline V lookup: CDR1 LGHNA, CDR2 YSLEER. This CDR3 spans 15 amino acids. CDR3 sequence: CASRGNRGLHTEAFF. For the CDR3, the DNA is TGCGCCAGCAGGGGGAACAGGGGCTTGCACACTGAAGCTTTCTTT.

The chain couples TRBV13 to TRBJ1-1; D remains ambiguous. Germline loops: CDR1 PRHDT, CDR2 FYEKMQ (reference sequence). V was cut by 3 bases and J by 3 bases, with 8 bases left in between. The CDR3 sequence is 13 residues long. Here the CDR3 DNA reads TGTGCCAGCAGCTTGGCGGGAGACACTGAAGCTTTCTTT. Translating gives CASSLAGDTEAFF.

V usage is TRBV7-9 and J usage is TRBJ1-1; no clear D. The CDR3 covers 13 residues. Germline V gene sequence: CDR1 SEHNR, CDR2 FQNEAQ (reference sequence). Deletions cut 5 bases from V and 0 bases from J, with 7 bases between. The chain's CDR3 is CASSLDLNTEAFF. For the CDR3, the DNA is TGTGCCAGCAGCCTGGATTTGAACACTGAAGCTTTCTTT. Filled out from reference TRBV7-9 and TRBJ1-1, the complete variable domain reads DTGVSQNPRHKITKRGQNVTFRCDPISEHNRLYWYRQTLGQGPEFLTYFQNEAQLEKSRLLSDRFSAERPKGSFSTLEIQRTEQGDSAMYLCASSLDLNTEAFFGQGTRLTVV.

The genes are TRBV2 and TRBJ2-5; maybe TRBD2 (7 bases). Deletions cut 8 bases from V and 11 bases from J, with 18 bases between. The CDR3 runs to 12 residues. In germline, CDR1 is SNHLY, CDR2 FYNNEI. CDR3 residues: CASVTRGGEQYF. The CDR3 bases are TGTGCCAGCGTCACGAGGGGGGGGGAGCAGTACTTC.

This clone was detected only a few times. The chain is built from TRBV7-2 and TRBJ1-2; TRBD1 is a possible D gene (5 bases). In germline, CDR1 is SGHTA, CDR2 FQGNSA. The CDR3 is made up of 12 amino acids. With 4 bases removed from V and 8 bases from J, the gap between germline ends came to 11 bases. The CDR3 reads CASSSRDGGYTF. CDR3 nucleotide sequence: TGTGCCAGCAGCTCTCGGGACGGGGGCTACACCTTC.

The chain recombines TRBV5-1 with TRBJ1-1; D gene unclear. The CDR3 runs to 15 residues. Germline values: CDR1 SGHRS, CDR2 YFSETQ. Trimming took off 4 bases at V and 6 bases at J, with 19 bases between the two ends. The chain's CDR3 is CASSPLGPSASEAFF. CDR3 sequence (DNA): TGCGCCAGCAGCCCGCTTGGTCCAAGTGCTTCTGAAGCTTTCTTT.

The chain employs TRBV19 and TRBJ2-2, with D possibly called TRBD1 or TRBD2 (5 bases each). Germline CDR1 reads LNHDA; CDR2 reads SQIVND (reference sequence). Trimming removed 6 bases from V and 4 bases from J, with 15 bases in between. The CDR3 consists of 15 residues. The CDR3 DNA reads TGTGCCAGTAGAGTCGAGGGACCCTCCACCGGGGAGCTGTTTTTT. It encodes CASRVEGPSTGELFF. Drawing the rest from reference TRBV19 and TRBJ2-2, the complete variable domain is DGGITQSPKYLFRKEGQNVTLSCEQNLNHDAMYWYRQDPGQGLRLIYYSQIVNDFQKGDIAEGYSVSREKKESFPLTVTSAQKNPTAFYLCASRVEGPSTGELFFGEGSRLTVL.

The rearrangement joins TRBV7-9 to TRBJ1-1, with D uncertain. The CDR3 runs 12 residues. CDR1 is SEHNR, CDR2 FQNEAQ, per germline (reference sequence). With 0 bases removed from V and 7 bases from J, the gap between germline ends came to 6 bases. In DNA, the CDR3 is TGTGCCAGCAGCTTAGCGTTGGTTGAAGCTTTCTTT. Its protein is CASSLALVEAFF. Full variable domain (outside the CDR3, taken from reference TRBV7-9 and TRBJ1-1): DTGVSQNPRHKITKRGQNVTFRCDPISEHNRLYWYRQTLGQGPEFLTYFQNEAQLEKSRLLSDRFSAERPKGSFSTLEIQRTEQGDSAMYLCASSLALVEAFFGQGTRLTVV.

The chain links TRBV18 to TRBJ2-7; D is ambiguous. The germline V and J ends were trimmed by 8 bases and 5 bases, with 13 bases remaining between them. CDR1 is KGHSH and CDR2 is LQKENI in the germline V gene. The CDR3 sequence is 12 residues long. The CDR3 sequence: CASALVRDEQYF. For the CDR3, the DNA is TGTGCCAGCGCTCTAGTCCGGGACGAGCAGTACTTC. The full variable domain, with the rest looked up from reference TRBV18 and TRBJ2-7, is NAGVMQNPRHLVRRRGQEARLRCSPMKGHSHVYWYRQLPEEGLKFMVYLQKENIIDESGMPKERFSAEFPKEGPSILRIQQVVRGDSAAYFCASALVRDEQYFGPGTRLTVT.

J is TRBJ1-1 and V is TRBV10-3, with D possibly being TRBD1 (5 bases). The length of the CDR3 is 16 residues. Deletions cut 3 bases from V and 0 bases from J, with 14 bases between. CDR1 and CDR2 from the germline V gene are ENHRY and SYGVKD. The CDR3, as DNA: TGTGCCATCAGTGAAGGGCCCCAGACAGTGAACACTGAAGCTTTCTTT. Protein: CAISEGPQTVNTEAFF.

The CDR3 bases are TGTGCCAGCAGTCCCGACAATTACAATCAGCCCCAGCATTTT. Translation: CASSPDNYNQPQHF. The chain carries TRBV7-8 and TRBJ1-5; the D is unclear. CDR3 size: 14 residues. Between the trimmed V and J ends, which lost 6 bases and 3 bases, there was a span of 12 bases. The germline V gene has CDR1 SGHVS and CDR2 FQNEAQ.